Given below is one T cell receptor beta chain in context. The antigen is not known. The data stem from a study of regulatory and conventional T cells in RAG deficiency. The length of the CDR3 is 15 residues. Trimming removed 2 bases at V and 4 bases at J, with 9 bases between. Germline V lookup: CDR1 MNHNY, CDR2 SVGAGI (reference sequence). The protocol was immunoSEQ multiplex PCR, while the TCRdb copy is restricted to in-frame clones and leaves out a portion. The table shows roughly 29,000 clones, with about 89% occurring only once. Points from the study as a whole: In Omenn syndrome, Treg and Tconv repertoires overlapped >75%.

Regulatory T cells were sorted from blood as CD4+ CD25-high CD127-low cells. The same sample was also studied in work on regulatory T cells. From that paper: The primer mix had 52 TRBV and 13 TRBJ primers.

The V call is TRBV6-6, the J call TRBJ1-6, with a weak D call TRBD1 (6 bases). Sequenced input: Tregs sorted from blood. The origin of this receptor is a human donor in good health. The CDR3 sequence is CASSYQQGYNSPLHF. CDR3 coding DNA: TGTGCCAGCAGTTACCAGCAGGGGTATAATTCACCCCTCCACTTT.